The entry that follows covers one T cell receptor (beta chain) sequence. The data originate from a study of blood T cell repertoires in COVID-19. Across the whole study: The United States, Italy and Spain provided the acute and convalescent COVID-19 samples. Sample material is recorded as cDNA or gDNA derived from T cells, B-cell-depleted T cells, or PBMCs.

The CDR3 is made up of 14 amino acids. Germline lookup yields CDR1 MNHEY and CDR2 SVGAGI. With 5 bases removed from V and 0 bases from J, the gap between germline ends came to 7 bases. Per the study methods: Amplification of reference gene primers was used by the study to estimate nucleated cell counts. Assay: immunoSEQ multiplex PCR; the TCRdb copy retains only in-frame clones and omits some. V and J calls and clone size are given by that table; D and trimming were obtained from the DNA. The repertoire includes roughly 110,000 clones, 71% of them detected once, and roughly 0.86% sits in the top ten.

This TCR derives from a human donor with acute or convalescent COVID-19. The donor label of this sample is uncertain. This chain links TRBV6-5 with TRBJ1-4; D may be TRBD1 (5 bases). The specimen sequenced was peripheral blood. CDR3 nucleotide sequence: TGTGCCAGCAGTCGGACATCAACTAATGAAAAACTGTTTTTT. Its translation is CASSRTSTNEKLFF.